This T cell receptor beta chain comes out of a study of blood T cell repertoires in COVID-19. Looking at the study overall: The analysed material was cDNA or gDNA that came from T cells, B-cell-depleted T cells, or PBMCs.

As regards this clone: At the DNA level, this CDR3 is encoded by other sequences in the same sample as well.

Original data processing: The authors estimated nucleated cell counts from reference gene primer amplification. Measured with immunoSEQ multiplex PCR; TCRdb has only the in-frame clones, and not every one. D and trimming were read from the DNA, whereas the V and J calls and clone size are those reported in that table. The table records about 50,000 clones, roughly 85% of them present only once. Between the trimmed V and J ends, which lost 4 bases and 0 bases, there was a span of 4 bases. The CDR3 length is 12 residues. Germline-derived CDR1 and CDR2 are KGHSH and LQKENI. The genes are TRBV18 and TRBJ2-7; no clear D gene. Sequenced sample: peripheral blood. This sequence originates from a human donor in a cohort sampled during active COVID-19. The CDR3 bases are TGTGCCAGCTCACTTAGCTCCTACGAGCAGTACTTC. This codes for CASSLSSYEQYF.